Each of the 3 T cell receptor beta chains below was sequenced from the same sample in a study of blood T cells in healthy people across ages. PCR was performed a second time for about 7 to 12 cycles using a sample-barcoded 5' primer and a J-beta primer mix. MiXCR, run by TCRdb on the 5' RACE reads, gives a single entry per CDR3 protein. The table has 1,100,000 or so distinct CDR3 sequences, 40% to 45% seen once. Sequenced material: blood. The origin of the receptors is a woman aged 55 to 70 in good health.

J is TRBJ2-7 and V is TRBV10-3; 8 nucleotides align to TRBD2. The better agreement between TRBJ2-5 and the DNA end casts doubt on the J call. From germline, CDR1 is ENHRY and CDR2 SYGVKD. The CDR3 is 15 amino acids. CDR3: CAITTTSESQETQYF. CDR3 nucleotides: TGTGCCATCACCACGACTAGCGAGAGTCAGGAGACCCAGTACTTC.

The chain links TRBV3-1 to TRBJ1-6, with 7 bases that match TRBD1. Germline assignment: CDR1 LGHDT and CDR2 YNNKEL (reference sequence). CDR3 length: 14 residues. The trim removed 2 bases at V and 10 bases at J, leaving 5 bases unmatched. DNA for the CDR3: TGTGCCAGCAGCCAAACCCGGGACAGCTCACCCCTCCACTTT. Translation gives CASSQTRDSSPLHF.

The chain recombines TRBV7-2 with TRBJ1-5, with 7 bases lining up with TRBD1. CDR1 is SGHTA, CDR2 FQGNSA, per germline. This CDR3 region has 15 residues. V lost 2 bases and J lost 9; bases outside the gene matches: 10. Here the CDR3 reads CASSLNRGLSLPQHF. The CDR3 DNA sequence: TGTGCCAGCAGCTTAAACAGGGGACTATCCCTGCCCCAGCATTTT.